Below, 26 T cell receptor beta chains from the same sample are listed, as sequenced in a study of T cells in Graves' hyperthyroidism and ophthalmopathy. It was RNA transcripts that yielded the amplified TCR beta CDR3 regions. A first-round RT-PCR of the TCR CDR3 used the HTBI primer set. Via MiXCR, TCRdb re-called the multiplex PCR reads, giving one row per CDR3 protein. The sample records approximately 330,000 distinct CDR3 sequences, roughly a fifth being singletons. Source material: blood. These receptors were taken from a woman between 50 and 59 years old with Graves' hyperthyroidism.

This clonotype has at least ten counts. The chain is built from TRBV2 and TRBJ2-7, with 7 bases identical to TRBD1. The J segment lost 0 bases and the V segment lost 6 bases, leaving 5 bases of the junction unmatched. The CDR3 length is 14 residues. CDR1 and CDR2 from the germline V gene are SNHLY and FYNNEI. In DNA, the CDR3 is TGTGCCAGCAGGGGGACAGATTCCTCCTACGAGCAGTACTTC. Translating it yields CASRGTDSSYEQYF.

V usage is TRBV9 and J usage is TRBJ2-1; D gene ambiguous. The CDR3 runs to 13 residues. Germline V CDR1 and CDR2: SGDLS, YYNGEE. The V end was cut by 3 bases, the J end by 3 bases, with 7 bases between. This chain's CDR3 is CASSGPGYNEQFF. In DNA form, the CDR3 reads TGTGCCAGCAGCGGCCCTGGCTACAATGAGCAGTTCTTC.

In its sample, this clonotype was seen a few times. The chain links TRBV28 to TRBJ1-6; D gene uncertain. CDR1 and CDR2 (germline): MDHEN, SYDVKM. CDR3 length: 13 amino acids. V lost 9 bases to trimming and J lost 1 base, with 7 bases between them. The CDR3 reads CARGMSYNSPLHF. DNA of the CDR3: TGTGCCAGAGGGATGTCCTATAATTCACCCCTCCACTTT.

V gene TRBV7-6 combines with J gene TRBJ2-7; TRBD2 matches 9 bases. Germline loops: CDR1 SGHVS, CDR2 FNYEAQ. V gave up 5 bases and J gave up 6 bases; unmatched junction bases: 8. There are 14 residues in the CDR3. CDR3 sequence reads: CASSKLAGSLEQYF. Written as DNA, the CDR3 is TGTGCCAGCAGCAAGCTAGCGGGGAGCCTCGAGCAGTACTTC.

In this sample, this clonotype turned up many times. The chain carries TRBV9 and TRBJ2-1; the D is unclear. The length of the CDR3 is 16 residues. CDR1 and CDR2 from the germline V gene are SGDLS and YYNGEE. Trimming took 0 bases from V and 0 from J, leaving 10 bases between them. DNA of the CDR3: TGTGCCAGCAGCGTAGATGGTCTCGGCTCCTACAATGAGCAGTTCTTC. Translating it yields CASSVDGLGSYNEQFF.

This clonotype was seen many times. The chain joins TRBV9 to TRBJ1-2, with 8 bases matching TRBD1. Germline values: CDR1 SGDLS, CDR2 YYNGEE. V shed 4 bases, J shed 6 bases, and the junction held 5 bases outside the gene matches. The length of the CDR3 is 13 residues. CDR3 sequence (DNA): TGTGCCAGCAGCATGGGACAGGCCGATGGCTACACCTTC. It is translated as CASSMGQADGYTF.

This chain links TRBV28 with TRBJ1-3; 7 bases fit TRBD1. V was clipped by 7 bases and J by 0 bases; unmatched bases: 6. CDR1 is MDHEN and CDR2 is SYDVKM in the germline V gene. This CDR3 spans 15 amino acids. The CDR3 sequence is CASKRGQHSGNTIYF. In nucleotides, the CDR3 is TGTGCCAGCAAACGGGGACAGCACTCTGGAAACACCATATATTTT.

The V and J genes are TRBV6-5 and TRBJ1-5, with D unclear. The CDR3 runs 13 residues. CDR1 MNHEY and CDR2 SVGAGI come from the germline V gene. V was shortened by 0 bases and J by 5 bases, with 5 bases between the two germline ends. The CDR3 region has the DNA TGTGCCAGCAGTTACTCGACGTATCAGCCCCAGCATTTT. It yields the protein CASSYSTYQPQHF.

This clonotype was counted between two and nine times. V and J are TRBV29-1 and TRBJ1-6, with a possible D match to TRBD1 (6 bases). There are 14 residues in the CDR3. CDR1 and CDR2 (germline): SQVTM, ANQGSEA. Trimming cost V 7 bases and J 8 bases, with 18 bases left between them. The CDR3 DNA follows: TGCAGCGCAATTGGGGGGGGCTTGGATTCACCCCTCCACTTT. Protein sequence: CSAIGGGLDSPLHF.

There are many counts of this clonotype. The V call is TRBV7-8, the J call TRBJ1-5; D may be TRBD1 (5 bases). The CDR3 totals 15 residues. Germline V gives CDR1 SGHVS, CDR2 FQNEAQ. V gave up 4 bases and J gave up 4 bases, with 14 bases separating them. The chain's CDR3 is CASSSSGGRNQPQHF. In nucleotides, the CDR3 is TGTGCCAGCAGCTCGTCGGGGGGAAGGAATCAGCCCCAGCATTTT.

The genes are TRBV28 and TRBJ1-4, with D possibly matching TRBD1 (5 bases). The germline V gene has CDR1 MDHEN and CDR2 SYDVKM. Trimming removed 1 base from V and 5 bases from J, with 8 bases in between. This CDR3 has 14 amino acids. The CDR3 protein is CASSLYRTNEKLFF. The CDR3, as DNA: TGTGCCAGCAGTTTATACAGGACCAATGAAAAACTGTTTTTT.

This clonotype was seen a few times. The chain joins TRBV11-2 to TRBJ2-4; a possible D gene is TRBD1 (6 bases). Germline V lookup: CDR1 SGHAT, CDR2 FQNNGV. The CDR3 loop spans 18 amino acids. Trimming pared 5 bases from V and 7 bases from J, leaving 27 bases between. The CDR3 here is CASSPNIDFTGRYNIQYF. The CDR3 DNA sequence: TGTGCCAGCAGCCCCAACATCGACTTCACAGGGCGGTATAACATTCAGTACTTC.

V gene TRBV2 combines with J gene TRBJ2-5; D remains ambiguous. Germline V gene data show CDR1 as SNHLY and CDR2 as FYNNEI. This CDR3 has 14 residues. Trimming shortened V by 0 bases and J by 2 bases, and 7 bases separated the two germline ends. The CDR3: CASSEARQQETQYF. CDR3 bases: TGTGCCAGCAGTGAAGCCCGGCAGCAAGAGACCCAGTACTTC.

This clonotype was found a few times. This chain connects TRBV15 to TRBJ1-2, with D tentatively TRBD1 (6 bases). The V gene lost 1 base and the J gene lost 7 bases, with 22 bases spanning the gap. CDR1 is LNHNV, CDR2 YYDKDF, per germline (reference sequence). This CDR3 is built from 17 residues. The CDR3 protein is CATSRVGVKQGGSGYTF. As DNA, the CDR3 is TGTGCCACCAGCAGAGTTGGGGTAAAACAGGGAGGCAGTGGCTACACCTTC. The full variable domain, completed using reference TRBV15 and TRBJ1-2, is DAMVIQNPRYQVTQFGKPVTLSCSQTLNHNVMYWYQQKSSQAPKLLFHYYDKDFNNEADTPDNFQSRRPNTSFCFLDIRSPGLGDTAMYLCATSRVGVKQGGSGYTFGSGTRLTVV.

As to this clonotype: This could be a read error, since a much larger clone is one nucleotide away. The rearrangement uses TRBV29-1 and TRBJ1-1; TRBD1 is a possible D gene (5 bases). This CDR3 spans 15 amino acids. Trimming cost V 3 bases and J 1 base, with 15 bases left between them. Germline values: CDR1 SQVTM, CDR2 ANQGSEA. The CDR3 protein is CSVDPRAGWNTEAFF. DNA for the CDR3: TGCAGCGTTGACCCCAGGGCGGGGTGGAACACTGAAGCTTTCTTT.

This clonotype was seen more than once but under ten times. The CDR3 here is CASSQEVGARNTEAFF. The CDR3 DNA sequence: TGTGCCAGCAGCCAAGAGGTCGGGGCGCGGAACACTGAAGCTTTCTTT. The chain has TRBV3-1 and TRBJ1-1; TRBD1 might be the D (5 bases). V gave up 0 bases and J gave up 1 base, with 12 bases separating them. Germline CDR1 LGHDT, CDR2 YNNKEL (reference sequence). CDR3 length: 16 amino acids.

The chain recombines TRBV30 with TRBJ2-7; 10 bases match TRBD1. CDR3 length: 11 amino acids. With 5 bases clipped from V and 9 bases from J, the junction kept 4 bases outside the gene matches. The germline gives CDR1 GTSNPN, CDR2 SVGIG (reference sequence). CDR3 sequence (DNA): TGTGCCTGGGAGACAGGGGGCGGGCAGTACTTC. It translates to CAWETGGGQYF.

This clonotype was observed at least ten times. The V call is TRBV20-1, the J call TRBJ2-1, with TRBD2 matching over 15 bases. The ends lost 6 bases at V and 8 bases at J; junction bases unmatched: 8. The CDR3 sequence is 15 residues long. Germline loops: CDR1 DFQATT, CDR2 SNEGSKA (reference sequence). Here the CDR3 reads CSARGLAGGLDEQFF. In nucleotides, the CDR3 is TGCAGTGCCCGGGGACTAGCGGGAGGCTTAGATGAGCAGTTCTTC.

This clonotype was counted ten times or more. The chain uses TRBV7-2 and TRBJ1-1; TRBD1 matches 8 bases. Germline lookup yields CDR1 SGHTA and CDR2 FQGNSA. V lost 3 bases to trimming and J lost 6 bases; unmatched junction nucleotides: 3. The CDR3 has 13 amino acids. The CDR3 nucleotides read TGTGCCAGCAGCTTGTCAGGGGGCCCTGAAGCTTTCTTT. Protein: CASSLSGGPEAFF. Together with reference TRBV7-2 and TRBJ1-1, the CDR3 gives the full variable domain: GAGVSQSPSNKVTEKGKDVELRCDPISGHTALYWYRQSLGQGLEFLIYFQGNSAPDKSGLPSDRFSAERTGGSVSTLTIQRTQQEDSAVYLCASSLSGGPEAFFGQGTRLTVV.

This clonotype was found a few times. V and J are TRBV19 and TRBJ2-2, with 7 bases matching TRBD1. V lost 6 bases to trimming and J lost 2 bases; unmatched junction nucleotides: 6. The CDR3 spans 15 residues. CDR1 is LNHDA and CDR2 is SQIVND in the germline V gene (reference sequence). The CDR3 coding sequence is TGTGCCAGTAGCCAGGGACAGCCTAACACCGGGGAGCTGTTTTTT. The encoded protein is CASSQGQPNTGELFF.

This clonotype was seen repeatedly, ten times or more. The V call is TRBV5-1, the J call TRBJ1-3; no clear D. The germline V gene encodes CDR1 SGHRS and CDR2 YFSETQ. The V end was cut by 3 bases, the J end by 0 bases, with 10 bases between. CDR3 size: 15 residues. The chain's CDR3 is CASSSTATSGNTIYF. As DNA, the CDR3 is TGCGCCAGCAGCTCCACAGCGACCTCTGGAAACACCATATATTTT.

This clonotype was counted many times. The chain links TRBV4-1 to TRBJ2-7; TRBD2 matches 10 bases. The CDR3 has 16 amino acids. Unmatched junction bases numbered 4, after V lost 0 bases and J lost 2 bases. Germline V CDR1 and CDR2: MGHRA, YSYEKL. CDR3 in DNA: TGCGCCAGCAGCCAAGAGGGCAGCGGGAGGGCCTACGAGCAGTACTTC. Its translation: CASSQEGSGRAYEQYF.

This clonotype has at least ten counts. CDR3 residues: CASSPPGPFEQFF. CDR3 DNA: TGTGCCAGCAGCCCCCCAGGCCCCTTCGAGCAGTTCTTC. V usage is TRBV28 and J usage is TRBJ2-1; no reliable D call. The germline gives CDR1 MDHEN, CDR2 SYDVKM. This CDR3 region has 13 residues. V lost 6 bases to trimming and J lost 10 bases, with 16 bases between them.

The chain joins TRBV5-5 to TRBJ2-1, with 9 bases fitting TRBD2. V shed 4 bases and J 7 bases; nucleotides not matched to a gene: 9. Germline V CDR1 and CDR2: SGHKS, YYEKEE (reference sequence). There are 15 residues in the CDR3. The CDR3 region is CASSQGTSRLNEQFF. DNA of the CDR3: TGTGCCAGCAGCCAAGGGACTAGCCGGCTTAATGAGCAGTTCTTC.

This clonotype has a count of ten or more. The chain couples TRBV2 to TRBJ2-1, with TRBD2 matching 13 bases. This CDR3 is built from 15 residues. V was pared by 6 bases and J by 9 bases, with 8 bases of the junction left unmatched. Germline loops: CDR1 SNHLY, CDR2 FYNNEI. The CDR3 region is CASSPGLAGLSEQFF. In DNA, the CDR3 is TGTGCCAGCAGCCCGGGACTAGCGGGGTTAAGTGAGCAGTTCTTC.

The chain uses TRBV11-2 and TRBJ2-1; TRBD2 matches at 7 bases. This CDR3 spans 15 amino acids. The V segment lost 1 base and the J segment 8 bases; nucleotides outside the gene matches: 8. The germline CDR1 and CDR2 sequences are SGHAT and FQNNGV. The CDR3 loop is CASSLAFPSGDEQFF. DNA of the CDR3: TGTGCCAGCAGCTTAGCATTCCCTAGCGGAGATGAGCAGTTCTTC.